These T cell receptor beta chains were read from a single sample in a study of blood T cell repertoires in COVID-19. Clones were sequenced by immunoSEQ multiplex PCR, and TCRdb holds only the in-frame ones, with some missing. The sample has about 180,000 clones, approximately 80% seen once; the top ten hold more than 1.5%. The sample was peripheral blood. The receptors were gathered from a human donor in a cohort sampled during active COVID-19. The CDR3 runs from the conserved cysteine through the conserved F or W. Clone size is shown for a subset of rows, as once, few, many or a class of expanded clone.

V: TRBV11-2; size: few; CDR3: CASSFTGTGNTEAFF
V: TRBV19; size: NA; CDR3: CASNSMGQGREQYF
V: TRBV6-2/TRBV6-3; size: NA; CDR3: CASSYERGSYNSPLHF
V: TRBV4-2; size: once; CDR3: CASSLAGTGYTGELFF
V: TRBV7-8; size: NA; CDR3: CASTTQSWSGGASTDTQYF
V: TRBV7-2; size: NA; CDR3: CASSLARYQETQYF
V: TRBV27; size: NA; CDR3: CASSPGLAGGYPYNEQFF
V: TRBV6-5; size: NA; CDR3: CASARDRVGGYTF
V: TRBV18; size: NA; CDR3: CASSPPAGLASSYEQYF
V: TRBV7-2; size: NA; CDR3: CASSLPQEPYEQYF
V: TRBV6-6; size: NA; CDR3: CASTLTQGEVYEQYF
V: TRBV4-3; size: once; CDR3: CASSQGPEPSGQYF
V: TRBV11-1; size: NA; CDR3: CASSTTGRGTDTQYF
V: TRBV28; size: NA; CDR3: CASSSGRGLTDTQYF
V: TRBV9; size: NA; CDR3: CASSSPHRGRYEQYF
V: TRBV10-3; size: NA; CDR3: CAISSGGGYTF
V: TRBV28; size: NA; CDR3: CASSQGIETQYF
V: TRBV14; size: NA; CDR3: CASSHPGGEKLFF
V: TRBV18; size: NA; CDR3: CASSPLGLAGTDTQYF
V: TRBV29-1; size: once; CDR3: CSVRTSGGAEQYF
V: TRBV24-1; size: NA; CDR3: CATSEDRGSEQYF
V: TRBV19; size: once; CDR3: CARRDRGHSEQYF
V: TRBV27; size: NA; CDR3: CASRETGGLSTEAFF
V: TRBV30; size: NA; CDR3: CAWTETSGVYNEQFF
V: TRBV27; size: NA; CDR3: CASSPGLAGRETQYF
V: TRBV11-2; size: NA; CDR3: CASSLEGLGSGANVLTF
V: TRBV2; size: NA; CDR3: CASSAAGPLPTYEQYF
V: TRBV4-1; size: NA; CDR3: CASGGGDEQYF
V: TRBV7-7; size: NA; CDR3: CASSLWGTNQQETQYF
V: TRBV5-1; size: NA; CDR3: CASSLAGTQNTEAFF
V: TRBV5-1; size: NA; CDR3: CASSDSGNEQFF
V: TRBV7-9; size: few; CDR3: CASSTTQGAISNQPQHF
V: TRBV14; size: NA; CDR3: CASSQDSDRVGYGYTF
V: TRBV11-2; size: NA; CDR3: CASSSEGRVGTGELFF
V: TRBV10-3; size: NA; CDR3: CAISESVAGKLGGVPYEQYF
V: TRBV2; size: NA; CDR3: CASSEARTSSTDTQYF
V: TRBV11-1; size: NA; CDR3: CASSQGTGEAFF
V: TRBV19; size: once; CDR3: CASSTLPLGQGDSPLHF
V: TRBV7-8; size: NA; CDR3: CASSLATGGFSGNTIYF
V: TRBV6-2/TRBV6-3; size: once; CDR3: CASSYSSRSGISSYEQYF
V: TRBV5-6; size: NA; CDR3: CASSLGRGEHQPQHF